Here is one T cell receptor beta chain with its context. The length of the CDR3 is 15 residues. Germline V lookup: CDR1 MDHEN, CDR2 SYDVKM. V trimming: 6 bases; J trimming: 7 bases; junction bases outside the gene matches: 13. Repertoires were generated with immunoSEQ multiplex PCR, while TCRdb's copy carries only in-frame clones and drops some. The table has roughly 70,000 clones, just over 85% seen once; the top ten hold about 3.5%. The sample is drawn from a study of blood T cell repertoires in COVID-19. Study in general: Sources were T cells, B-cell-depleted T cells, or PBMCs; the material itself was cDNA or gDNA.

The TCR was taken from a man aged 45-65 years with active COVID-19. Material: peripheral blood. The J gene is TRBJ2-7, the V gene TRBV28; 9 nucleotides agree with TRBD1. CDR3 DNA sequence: TGTGCCAGCAGCAGCACCGGGACAGGGTTGCGGGAGCAGTACTTC. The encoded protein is CASSSTGTGLREQYF.